The sequence of this TCR beta chain was determined in a study of blood T cell repertoires in COVID-19. Study-wide context: Material from acute and convalescent COVID-19 was sourced from the United States, Italy and Spain. From T cells, B-cell-depleted T cells, or PBMCs came the material, which was cDNA or gDNA.

This CDR3 contains 15 residues. CDR1 and CDR2 from the germline V gene are MNHEY and SVGAGI. After removal of 4 bases from V and 4 bases from J, the junction contained 7 bases not matched to a gene. This clone was seen ten or more times. Per the original methods: Estimates of nucleated cell counts were drawn from the amplification of reference gene primers. Here immunoSEQ multiplex PCR was the method, and the copy in TCRdb shows in-frame clones only, minus some. That table gives V, J and clone size, and the DNA gave D and trimming. Here the sample spans 55,000 to 80,000 clones, around 83% being singletons.

The sequence was collected from a man in his fifties or sixties with active COVID-19. The gene calls are TRBV6-5 and TRBJ1-3; 7 bases are a match to TRBD1. Sequenced input: peripheral blood. CDR3 in amino acids: CASSSDREAGNTIYF. The DNA for the CDR3 is TGTGCCAGCAGTTCCGACAGGGAGGCCGGAAACACCATATATTTT.